The source of this T cell receptor beta chain is a study of long-term antiretroviral therapy in people with HIV. V lost 0 bases and J lost 6, with 11 bases in between. Germline CDR1 SGHAT, CDR2 FQNNGV. CDR3 length: 15 residues. Version v3.0 of the immunoSEQ assay ran at survey level. Clones were read by immunoSEQ multiplex PCR, and TCRdb kept only the in-frame ones, dropping some. The sample carries roughly 42,000 clones, around nine tenths recorded once. This sequence originates from a woman between 45 and 60 years old with HIV. The input for sequencing was unsorted PBMCs, taken 0.1 years before starting antiretroviral therapy. The J gene is TRBJ2-2, the V gene TRBV11-2; D is possibly TRBD2 (5 bases). This CDR3 reads CASSLELGLAGELFF. The CDR3 nucleotides read TGTGCCAGCAGCTTAGAGTTAGGACTTGCCGGGGAGCTGTTTTTT.